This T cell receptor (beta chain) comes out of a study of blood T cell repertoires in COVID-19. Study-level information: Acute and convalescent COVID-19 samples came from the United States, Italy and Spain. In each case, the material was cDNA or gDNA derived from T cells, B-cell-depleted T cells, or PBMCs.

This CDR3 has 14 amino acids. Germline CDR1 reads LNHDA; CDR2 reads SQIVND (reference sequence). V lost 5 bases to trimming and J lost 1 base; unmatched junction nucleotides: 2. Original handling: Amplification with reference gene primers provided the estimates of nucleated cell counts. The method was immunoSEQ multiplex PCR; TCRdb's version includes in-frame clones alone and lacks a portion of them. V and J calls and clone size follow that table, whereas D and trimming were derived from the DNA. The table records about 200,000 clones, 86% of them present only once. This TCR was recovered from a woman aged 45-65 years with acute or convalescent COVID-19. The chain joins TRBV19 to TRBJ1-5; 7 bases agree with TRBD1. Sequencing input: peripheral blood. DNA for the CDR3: TGTGCCAGTAGTCAGGGGGACAGCAATCAGCCCCAGCATTTT. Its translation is CASSQGDSNQPQHF.